The rows below give T cell receptor beta chains drawn from one sample of a study of neoadjuvant nivolumab and ipilimumab in lung cancer. Generated by immunoSEQ multiplex PCR, the TCRdb table keeps only in-frame clones and is missing some. Among under 9,500 clones listed, around 85% were seen once. Specimen: tumor tissue, collected after neoadjuvant nivolumab, alone or with ipilimumab, at or shortly before surgery. The receptors were sampled from an adult with non-small cell lung cancer. CDR3s include the opening cysteine and the closing phenylalanine or tryptophan. The order of the fields is clone size, CDR3 length, J gene, V gene, D gene, CDR3 protein, CDR3 DNA. A D gene is named only where the DNA matches it firmly. Clone sizes are given selectively: once, few, many, or a class where the clone is expanded.

>once|17|TRBJ2-5|TRBV15|TRBD2
CATSREKEAGGGETQYF
TGTGCCACCAGCAGAGAAAAGGAGGCGGGGGGTGGAGAGACCCAGTACTTC
>NA|15|TRBJ1-5|TRBV18|TRBD1
CASSPIQGAYQPQHF
TGTGCCAGCTCACCGATACAGGGGGCGTATCAGCCCCAGCATTTT
>NA|15|TRBJ1-6|TRBV7-2|TRBD1
CASSLVAGGNSPLHF
TGTGCCAGCAGCTTAGTGGCAGGGGGAAATTCACCCCTCCACTTT
>NA|15|TRBJ1-4|TRBV5-1|NA
CASSRKGGANEKLFF
TGCGCCAGCAGCCGGAAGGGGGGAGCAAATGAAAAACTGTTTTTT
>once|19|TRBJ2-7|TRBV4-2|TRBD1
CASSPYYGVAGTGEGEQYF
TGTGCCAGCAGCCCATATTACGGGGTCGCCGGGACAGGGGAGGGCGAGCAGTACTTC
>NA|16|TRBJ1-5|TRBV6-6|TRBD1
CASRSGGIGSNQPQHF
TGTGCCAGCAGATCAGGGGGAATTGGTAGCAATCAGCCCCAGCATTTT
>NA|15|TRBJ2-3|TRBV5-6|NA
CASSLLQESTDTQYF
TGTGCCAGCAGCTTGCTACAGGAAAGCACAGATACGCAGTATTTT
>NA|16|TRBJ1-1|TRBV5-5|TRBD1
CASSLYTGALNTEAFF
TGTGCCAGCAGCTTGTACACAGGGGCTCTGAACACTGAAGCTTTCTTT
>NA|15|TRBJ2-5|TRBV6-4|TRBD1
CASSFPGTDQETQYF
TGTGCCAGCAGTTTCCCCGGGACAGATCAAGAGACCCAGTACTTC
>once|16|TRBJ1-6|TRBV2|NA
CASSELGAGRNSPLHF
TGTGCCAGCAGTGAACTCGGCGCAGGGAGGAATTCACCCCTCCACTTT
>NA|17|TRBJ2-6|TRBV19|NA
CASSIWRGTSGANVLTF
TGTGCCAGTAGTATTTGGCGGGGCACCTCTGGGGCCAACGTCCTGACTTTC
>NA|16|TRBJ2-7|TRBV7-2|NA
CASSESSYQGLYEQYF
TGTGCCAGCAGCGAGTCCTCCTACCAAGGTCTCTACGAGCAGTACTTC
>NA|16|TRBJ2-1|TRBV30|TRBD2
CAWSVGRGSSYNEQFF
TGTGCCTGGAGTGTAGGGAGGGGCTCCTCCTACAATGAGCAGTTCTTC
>NA|12|TRBJ1-1|TRBV5-1|NA
CASSSGGTEAFF
TGCGCCAGCAGTTCGGGGGGAACGGAGGCTTTCTTT
>NA|15|TRBJ2-1|TRBV7-7|NA
CASSLEVSSYNEQFF
TGTGCCAGCAGCTTAGAGGTGAGCTCCTACAATGAGCAGTTCTTC
>NA|13|TRBJ2-1|TRBV11-2|TRBD1
CASSRDSYNEQFF
TGTGCCAGCAGCCGGGACAGTTACAATGAGCAGTTCTTC
>NA|15|TRBJ1-5|TRBV11-2|NA
CASSPAAGSNQPQHF
TGTGCCAGCAGCCCCGCTGCAGGTAGCAATCAGCCCCAGCATTTT
>NA|15|TRBJ1-2|TRBV11-2|TRBD1
CASSLEGGRVYGYTF
TGTGCCAGCAGCTTAGAAGGGGGCAGGGTATATGGCTACACCTTC
>NA|15|TRBJ1-5|TRBV5-4|NA
CASSLVREHNQPQHF
TGTGCCAGCAGCTTGGTACGGGAGCACAATCAGCCCCAGCATTTT
>NA|15|TRBJ2-2|TRBV25-1|NA
CASSDTKTNTGELFF
TGTGCCAGCAGTGATACGAAAACCAACACCGGGGAGCTGTTTTTT
>once|14|TRBJ1-4|TRBV7-2|NA
CASSLVTAGEKLFF
TGTGCCAGCAGCTTAGTTACGGCGGGGGAAAAACTGTTTTTT